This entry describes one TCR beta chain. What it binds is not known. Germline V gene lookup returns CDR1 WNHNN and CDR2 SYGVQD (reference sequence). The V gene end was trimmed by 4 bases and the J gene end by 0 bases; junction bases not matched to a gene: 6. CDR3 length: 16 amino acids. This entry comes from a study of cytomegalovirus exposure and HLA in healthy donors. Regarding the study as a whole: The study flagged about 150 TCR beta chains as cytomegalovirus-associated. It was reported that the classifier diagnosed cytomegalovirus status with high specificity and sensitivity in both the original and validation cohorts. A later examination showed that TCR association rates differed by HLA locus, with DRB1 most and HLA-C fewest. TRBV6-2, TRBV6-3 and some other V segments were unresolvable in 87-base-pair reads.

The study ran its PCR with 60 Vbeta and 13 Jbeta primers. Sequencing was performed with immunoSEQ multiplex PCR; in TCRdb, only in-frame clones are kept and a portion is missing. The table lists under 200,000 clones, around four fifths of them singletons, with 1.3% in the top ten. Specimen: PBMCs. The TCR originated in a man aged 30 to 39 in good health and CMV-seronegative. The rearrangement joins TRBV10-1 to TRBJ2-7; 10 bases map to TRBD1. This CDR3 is CASSGGTGATSYEQYF. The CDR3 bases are TGCGCCAGCAGTGGGGGGACAGGGGCCACCTCCTACGAGCAGTACTTC.